The 30 T cell receptor beta chains reported below all come from one sample, sequenced in a study of T cells expressing NK-cell markers. TCRdb derives one entry per CDR3 protein from the 5' RACE reads, leaving out DNA. This sample's clone table lists hundreds of thousands of distinct CDR3 sequences. Source material: blood T cells: a sorted CD56 or NKG2C T cell subset, CD4+ or CD8+ T cells, or bulk PBMC T cells (not recorded which). The receptors come from a man between 18 and 35 years old in good health.

The V gene is TRBV7-9, the J gene TRBJ2-3; TCRdb outputs TRBD1, but without DNA this stays unchecked. The CDR3 spans 13 residues. CDR1 is SEHNR, CDR2 FQNEAQ, per germline (reference sequence). The CDR3: CASSLTGYNTQYF.

This chain links TRBV3-1 with TRBJ2-5; the D call from TCRdb, TRBD2, cannot be confirmed without DNA. This CDR3 comprises 14 residues. Germline lookup yields CDR1 LGHDT and CDR2 YNNKEL (reference sequence). The CDR3 is CASSQSVSGKTQYF.

The chain joins TRBV12-3 or TRBV12-4 to TRBJ2-1; the D call of TRBD1 rests on TCRdb alone, since no DNA is present to check it. CDR3 size: 17 residues. CDR3 residues: CASSFSRQGSNDNEQFF.

This chain connects TRBV25-1 to TRBJ1-1; TCRdb picks TRBD1, but there is no DNA to check that call. This CDR3 region has 14 residues. Per germline, CDR1 MGHDK and CDR2 SYGVNS. This chain's CDR3 is CASSEFGGRTEAFF.

The chain combines TRBV18 with TRBJ2-5; the D call of TRBD2 rests on TCRdb alone, since no DNA is present to check it. The CDR3 loop spans 15 amino acids. The germline gives CDR1 KGHSH, CDR2 LQKENI. CDR3 sequence reads: CASSPWGDNQETQYF.

The chain links TRBV24-1 to TRBJ2-2; absent DNA, TCRdb's TRBD1 call cannot be checked. The CDR3 contains 21 residues. Germline V gives CDR1 KGHDR, CDR2 SFDVKD. The CDR3 region is CATSDSAPGTEGRGFTGELFF.

The chain couples TRBV30 to TRBJ2-7. The CDR3 contains 13 residues. Germline V CDR1 and CDR2: GTSNPN, SVGIG (reference sequence). CDR3 amino acids: CAWNTGGYHEQYF.

The CDR3 region is CASSLAIDSNEQFF. V is TRBV12-3 or TRBV12-4 and J is TRBJ2-1; TCRdb picks TRBD2, but there is no DNA to check that call. The CDR3 has 14 residues.

The V call is TRBV6-1, the J call TRBJ2-3. Germline CDR1 MNHNS, CDR2 SASEGT. This CDR3 is 13 amino acids long. CDR3: CASSQDRADTQYF.

The chain uses TRBV29-1 and TRBJ1-4. This CDR3 has 12 amino acids. Germline CDR1 SQVTM, CDR2 ANQGSEA. The CDR3 loop is CSVAHSNEKLFF.

V is TRBV12-3 or TRBV12-4 and J is TRBJ2-7; checking the TCRdb D call of TRBD2 is not possible without DNA. The CDR3 has 17 residues. CDR3 in amino acids: CASSFETSGSLYYEQYF.

The chain links TRBV3-1 to TRBJ1-2. There are 16 residues in the CDR3. Germline CDR1 and CDR2: LGHDT and YNNKEL (reference sequence). CDR3 amino acids: CASSQDSRAAIGGYTF.

This chain links TRBV5-1 with TRBJ2-7; as DNA is missing, the TRBD1 call by TCRdb cannot be tested. The CDR3 length is 14 residues. The V gene's germline CDR1 is SGHRS and CDR2 YFSETQ. CDR3 in amino acids: CASSLEGRSKEQYF.

The chain recombines TRBV29-1 with TRBJ2-5; TCRdb names TRBD1, which stays unverified in the absence of DNA. This CDR3 has 12 residues. The germline CDR1 and CDR2 sequences are SQVTM and ANQGSEA. The CDR3 here is CSAGVEQETQYF. The full variable domain, in which reference TRBV29-1 and TRBJ2-5 provide the parts outside the CDR3, is SAVISQKPSRDICQRGTSLTIQCQVDSQVTMMFWYRQQPGQSLTLIATANQGSEATYESGFVIDKFPISRPNLTFSTLTVSNMSPEDSSIYLCSAGVEQETQYFGPGTRLLVL.

The CDR3 region is CASNLGSNTGELFF. V and J are TRBV27 and TRBJ2-2; TCRdb proposes TRBD2, but this gene call is untestable without DNA. CDR3 length: 14 residues. Germline-derived CDR1 and CDR2 are MNHEY and SMNVEV (reference sequence).

This chain joins TRBV25-1 and TRBJ2-2; checking the TCRdb D call of TRBD2 is not possible without DNA. CDR3 length: 13 residues. Germline loops: CDR1 MGHDK, CDR2 SYGVNS. CDR3 protein: CASTREGTGELFF.

The chain links TRBV7-6 to TRBJ2-7. This CDR3 is built from 14 residues. Per germline, CDR1 SGHVS and CDR2 FNYEAQ. This chain's CDR3 is CASSSYRGSYEQYF. The variable domain in full, with the rest retrieved from reference TRBV7-6 and TRBJ2-7, is GAGVSQSPRYKVTKRGQDVALRCDPISGHVSLYWYRQALGQGPEFLTYFNYEAQQDKSGLPNDRFSAERPEGSISTLTIQRTEQRDSAMYRCASSSYRGSYEQYFGPGTRLTVT.

The CDR3 is CASRIEPGTVRTGANVLTF. V and J are TRBV6-4 and TRBJ2-6; TCRdb's D gene call, TRBD1, goes unchecked for lack of DNA. CDR1 and CDR2 (germline): MRHNA, SNTAGT. The CDR3 runs to 19 residues.

The rearrangement links TRBV25-1 to TRBJ2-7; checking the TCRdb D call of TRBD2 is not possible without DNA. Germline V CDR1 and CDR2: MGHDK, SYGVNS. This CDR3 has 14 amino acids. The CDR3 loop reads CASSELAGLAEQYF.

The chain combines TRBV12-3 or TRBV12-4 with TRBJ1-6. CDR3 length: 12 residues. CDR3: CASSQNNSPLHF.

This chain links TRBV5-1 with TRBJ2-2; with no DNA, the TCRdb D assignment of TRBD1 cannot be verified. The CDR3 has 15 residues. In germline, CDR1 is SGHRS, CDR2 YFSETQ. The CDR3 sequence: CASSLRGHNTGELFF.

The J gene is TRBJ2-3, the V gene TRBV10-3; the TCRdb D gene call, TRBD2, has no DNA to confirm it. The CDR3 consists of 14 residues. The V gene's germline CDR1 is ENHRY and CDR2 SYGVKD. The CDR3 loop is CAISELADTDTQYF.

The V and J genes are TRBV20-1 and TRBJ2-3; TCRdb's assignment of TRBD2 cannot be checked, as there is no DNA. CDR3 length equals 15 residues. Germline CDR1 and CDR2: DFQATT and SNEGSKA (reference sequence). The CDR3 reads CSAMDSGSNTDTQYF.

The chain links TRBV3-1 to TRBJ2-1; TCRdb's D call of TRBD1 is untestable without DNA. This CDR3 contains 15 residues. The V gene's germline CDR1 is LGHDT and CDR2 YNNKEL (reference sequence). The CDR3 sequence is CASSQSPSYPNEQFF.

The chain joins TRBV27 to TRBJ1-2. Germline assignment: CDR1 MNHEY and CDR2 SMNVEV (reference sequence). The CDR3 loop spans 15 amino acids. This CDR3 is CASSQQFISDYGYTF.

The chain combines TRBV7-2 with TRBJ1-2; TCRdb proposes TRBD1, but this gene call is untestable without DNA. CDR3 length: 14 amino acids. Per germline, CDR1 SGHTA and CDR2 FQGNSA. The CDR3 loop reads CASSPTGQPYGYTF.

The J gene is TRBJ1-2, the V gene TRBV29-1. Germline V gene sequence: CDR1 SQVTM, CDR2 ANQGSEA. The CDR3 is 11 residues long. CDR3 sequence reads: CSGTDNYGYTF.

The rearrangement joins TRBV20-1 to TRBJ2-2; TCRdb's D call of TRBD2 is untestable without DNA. The CDR3 has 15 residues. The germline V gene has CDR1 DFQATT and CDR2 SNEGSKA (reference sequence). CDR3 sequence reads: CSASRLAGRTGELFF.

The V and J genes are TRBV7-9 and TRBJ1-5; TCRdb's D call, TRBD1, is unchecked because there is no DNA. The CDR3 contains 11 residues. CDR1 SEHNR and CDR2 FQNEAQ come from the germline V gene (reference sequence). CDR3: CASSSGGAQHF.

The genes are TRBV7-9 and TRBJ1-3. Germline values: CDR1 SEHNR, CDR2 FQNEAQ (reference sequence). The CDR3 is 13 amino acids. CDR3 protein: CASSAGSGNTIYF.